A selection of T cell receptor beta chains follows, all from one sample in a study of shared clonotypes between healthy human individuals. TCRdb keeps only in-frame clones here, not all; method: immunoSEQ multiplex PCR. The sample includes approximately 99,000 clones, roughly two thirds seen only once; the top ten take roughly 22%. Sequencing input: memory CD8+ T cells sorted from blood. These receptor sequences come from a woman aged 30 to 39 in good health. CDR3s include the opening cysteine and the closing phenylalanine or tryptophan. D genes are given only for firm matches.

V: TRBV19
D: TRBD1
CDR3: CASSIGQGAHDEQFF

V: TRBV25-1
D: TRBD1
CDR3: CASTSQTGGTGELFF

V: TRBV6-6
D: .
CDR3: CASSYSDLIEAFF

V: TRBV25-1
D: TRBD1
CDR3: CATGQGASEQYF

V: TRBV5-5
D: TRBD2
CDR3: CASSEPSSGSWNEQFF

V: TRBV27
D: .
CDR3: CASSSSTGALSYEQYF

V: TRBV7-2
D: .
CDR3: CASSLVSSPGDGYTF

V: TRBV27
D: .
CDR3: CASSLGHHSQPQHF

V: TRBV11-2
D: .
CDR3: CASSLGPRSYEQYF

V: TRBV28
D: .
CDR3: CASSLPLTATNEKLFF

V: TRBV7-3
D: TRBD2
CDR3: CASSIGLAGGKKIGEQYF

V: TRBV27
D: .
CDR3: CASSATALGLYEQYF

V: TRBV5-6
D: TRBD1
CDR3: CASSLVGTGRPEAFF

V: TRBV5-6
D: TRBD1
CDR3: CASSLLQGATEAFF

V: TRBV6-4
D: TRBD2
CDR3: CASSAGTSHNEQFF

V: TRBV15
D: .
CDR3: CATSQPIVGSEAFF

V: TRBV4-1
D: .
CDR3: CASSRNRLPGRTTDTQYF

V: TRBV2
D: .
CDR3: CASSVRGRPEAFF